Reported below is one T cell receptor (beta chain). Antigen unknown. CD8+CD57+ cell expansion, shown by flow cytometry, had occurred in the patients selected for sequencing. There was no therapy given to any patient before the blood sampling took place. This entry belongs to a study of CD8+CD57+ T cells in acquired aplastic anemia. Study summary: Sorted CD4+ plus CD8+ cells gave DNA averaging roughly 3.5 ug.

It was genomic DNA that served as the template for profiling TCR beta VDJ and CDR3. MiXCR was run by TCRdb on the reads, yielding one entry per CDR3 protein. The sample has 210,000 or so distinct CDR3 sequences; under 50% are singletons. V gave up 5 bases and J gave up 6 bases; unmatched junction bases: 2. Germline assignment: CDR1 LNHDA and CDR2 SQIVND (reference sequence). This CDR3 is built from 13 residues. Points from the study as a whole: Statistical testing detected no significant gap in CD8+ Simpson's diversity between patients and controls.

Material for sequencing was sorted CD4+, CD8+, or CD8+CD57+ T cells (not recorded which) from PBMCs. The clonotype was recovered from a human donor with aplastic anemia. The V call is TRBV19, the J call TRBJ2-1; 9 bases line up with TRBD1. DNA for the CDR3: TGTGCCAGTAGTTTGACAGGGGGCAATGAGCAGTTCTTC. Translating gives CASSLTGGNEQFF.